Listed below are T cell receptor beta chains from one sample, sequenced in a study of T cell clones after liver transplantation. Only in-frame clones appear in the TCRdb table, and some are missing; sequencing was by immunoSEQ multiplex PCR. Counted here are fewer than 80,000 clones, around 84% occurring once; the ten biggest clones make up approximately 2.1%. The sample here was CD4+ T cells from blood, taken around 50 months after liver transplant. The receptors were gathered from a human patient who received a liver transplant. The graft donor may have contributed some T cells. CDR3s include the opening cysteine and the closing phenylalanine or tryptophan. Each record gives: clone size, D gene, V gene, J gene, CDR3 protein, CDR3 DNA. The D gene is left open where the match is weak. Only some rows state a clone size, as once, few, many or a class for expanded clones.

-	-	TRBV5-4	TRBJ2-7	CASSPGEGGREQYF	TGTGCCAGCAGCCCGGGAGAGGGAGGTAGGGAGCAGTACTTC
-	TRBD1	TRBV5-1	TRBJ1-2	CASSPDRGGYGYTF	TGCGCCAGCAGCCCAGACAGGGGGGGCTATGGCTACACCTTC
-	-	TRBV9	TRBJ1-5	CASSVEGGRQPQHF	TGTGCCAGCAGCGTAGAGGGGGGTCGACAGCCCCAGCATTTT
many	TRBD1	TRBV2	TRBJ1-5	CASSGDRVDQPQHF	TGTGCCAGCAGTGGTGACAGGGTTGATCAGCCCCAGCATTTT
few	TRBD2	TRBV30	TRBJ2-2	CAWMRLAGATGELFF	TGTGCCTGGATGAGATTAGCGGGAGCTACCGGGGAGCTGTTTTTT
once	TRBD1	TRBV18	TRBJ1-3	CASSPRQGSTGNTIYF	TGTGCCAGCTCCCCTCGACAGGGATCCACTGGAAACACCATATATTTT
-	-	TRBV5-6	TRBJ1-2	CASSLDGEANYGYTF	TGTGCCAGCAGCTTGGATGGGGAAGCTAACTATGGCTACACCTTC
-	TRBD2	TRBV6-5	TRBJ2-2	CASSYSTRGAGELFF	TGTGCCAGCAGTTACTCCACGCGGGGGGCCGGGGAGCTGTTTTTT
-	-	TRBV6-1	TRBJ2-3	CASSDRQRGSDTQYF	TGTGCCAGCAGCGACAGACAAAGGGGGTCAGATACGCAGTATTTT
-	-	TRBV18	TRBJ2-7	CASSPPGGPYEQYF	TGTGCCAGCTCACCACCGGGCGGGCCCTACGAGCAGTACTTC
-	TRBD1	TRBV7-2	TRBJ1-5	CASSRAPGQGEPQHF	TGTGCCAGCAGCCGGGCCCCGGGACAGGGGGAGCCCCAGCATTTT
-	TRBD2	TRBV6-1	TRBJ2-4	CASSGGRANIQYF	TGTGCCAGCAGTGGCGGGAGGGCAAACATTCAGTACTTC
-	TRBD1	TRBV11-3	TRBJ2-2	CASSLFSGTDSTGELFF	TGTGCCAGCAGCTTATTTTCCGGGACAGACTCTACCGGGGAGCTGTTTTTT
few	TRBD1	TRBV7-9	TRBJ2-5	CASSFYTGGETQYF	TGTGCCAGCAGCTTTTACACAGGGGGCGAGACCCAGTACTTC
-	-	TRBV7-2	TRBJ2-4	CASSLVTNIQYF	TGTGCCAGCAGCTTAGTTACAAACATTCAGTACTTC
-	-	TRBV6-1	TRBJ2-4	CASLFPGAKNIQYF	TGTGCCAGCCTATTTCCGGGGGCCAAAAACATTCAGTACTTC
-	-	TRBV9	TRBJ2-3	CASSVGRNTDTQYF	TGTGCCAGCAGCGTCGGGCGGAACACAGATACGCAGTATTTT
-	-	TRBV6-1	TRBJ1-1	CASRGESTEAFF	TGTGCCAGTCGAGGGGAGTCTACTGAAGCTTTCTTT
-	-	TRBV15	TRBJ1-2	CATSRESEGSGNYGYTF	TGTGCCACCAGCAGAGAATCCGAGGGATCCGGTAACTATGGCTACACCTTC
-	-	TRBV5-1	TRBJ2-2	CASSVGTRNTGELFF	TGCGCCAGCAGCGTAGGGACAAGGAACACCGGGGAGCTGTTTTTT
few	-	TRBV6-5	TRBJ2-3	CASSYHTDTQYF	TGTGCCAGCAGTTACCACACAGATACGCAGTATTTT
few	-	TRBV7-8	TRBJ1-2	CASSSPGHGDYGYTF	TGTGCCAGCAGCTCCCCGGGACACGGAGACTATGGCTACACCTTC
few	-	TRBV5-4	TRBJ1-1	CASSRGTAEAFF	TGTGCCAGCAGCAGAGGGACCGCGGAAGCTTTCTTT
once	-	TRBV18	TRBJ1-1	CASSPEHIGNTEAFF	TGTGCCAGCTCACCAGAACACATCGGGAACACTGAAGCTTTCTTT
-	-	TRBV19	TRBJ1-2	CASSSRTAVYGYTF	TGTGCCAGTAGTAGCCGGACGGCGGTCTATGGCTACACCTTC
-	-	TRBV29-1	TRBJ1-1	CSVHEWQGGGNTEAFF	TGCAGCGTCCACGAATGGCAGGGCGGGGGGAACACTGAAGCTTTCTTT
once	TRBD1	TRBV5-6	TRBJ1-1	CASSMLGQQRGTEAFF	TGTGCCAGCAGCATGCTGGGACAGCAGAGGGGCACTGAAGCTTTCTTT
-	-	TRBV11-2	TRBJ1-3	CASSSAGTAVGGNTIYF	TGTGCCAGCAGCTCCGCCGGGACCGCTGTTGGTGGGAACACCATATATTTT
once	TRBD1	TRBV11-2	TRBJ2-5	CASSLGTGDSGAQYF	TGTGCCAGCAGCTTAGGGACAGGGGATAGTGGGGCCCAGTACTTC
-	-	TRBV6-1	TRBJ2-7	CASSEPPRAASYEQYF	TGTGCCAGCAGTGAACCCCCCCGGGCGGCCTCCTACGAGCAGTACTTC
-	-	TRBV21-1	TRBJ2-7	CASRSHQGLPYEQYF	TGTGCCAGCAGATCTCATCAGGGGCTCCCCTACGAGCAGTACTTC
-	-	TRBV6-1	TRBJ2-5	CASSDSVGQQETQYF	TGTGCCAGCAGTGATAGTGTGGGGCAGCAAGAGACCCAGTACTTC
-	TRBD1	TRBV7-3	TRBJ2-3	CASSPTRTGTDTQYF	TGTGCCAGCAGCCCAACACGGACAGGGACAGATACGCAGTATTTT
few	-	TRBV4-3	TRBJ2-1	CASSQDTSRNEQFF	TGCGCCAGCAGCCAAGATACTAGTCGCAATGAGCAGTTCTTC
-	TRBD1	TRBV5-4	TRBJ2-3	CASSSDRGSTDTQYF	TGTGCCAGCAGCTCGGACAGGGGGAGCACAGATACGCAGTATTTT
-	-	TRBV14	TRBJ1-2	CASSQEMFGWHLTF	TGTGCCAGCAGCCAAGAAATGTTTGGTTGGCACTTAACCTTC
-	-	TRBV7-2	TRBJ2-3	CAGGGQGADTQYF	TGTGCCGGCGGGGGCCAGGGCGCAGATACGCAGTATTTT
-	TRBD1	TRBV28	TRBJ1-2	CASSTRTGYGYTF	TGTGCCAGCAGTACTAGGACAGGGTATGGCTACACCTTC
-	TRBD2	TRBV7-2	TRBJ2-7	CASSYELSGRTQYF	TGTGCCAGCAGCTACGAACTTAGCGGGAGGACGCAGTACTTC
-	TRBD1	TRBV6-6	TRBJ2-7	CASSYLTGDHEQYF	TGTGCCAGCAGTTACCTCACAGGGGATCACGAGCAGTACTTC
many	-	TRBV14	TRBJ1-6	CASSRDTPSSYNSPLHF	TGTGCCAGCAGTCGCGACACACCGAGCTCCTATAATTCACCCCTCCACTTT
-	TRBD1	TRBV6-4	TRBJ1-1	CASSDLPGGRAFF	TGTGCCAGCAGTGACCTCCCAGGGGGGCGAGCTTTCTTT
-	-	TRBV4-1	TRBJ2-3	CASSQELVVGRNTQYF	TGCGCCAGCAGCCAAGAGTTAGTCGTTGGTCGCAATACGCAGTATTTT
-	-	TRBV4-2	TRBJ1-6	CASSHEENSPLHF	TGTGCCAGCAGCCATGAAGAGAATTCACCCCTCCACTTT
-	-	TRBV12-5	TRBJ2-5	CASGSRPEETQYF	TGTGCTAGTGGTTCCCGACCGGAAGAGACCCAGTACTTC